The 20 T cell receptor beta chains below all came from one sample that was sequenced in a study of cytomegalovirus exposure and HLA in healthy donors. Profiled with immunoSEQ multiplex PCR; TCRdb holds only in-frame clones, not every one. The table records about 53,000 clones, around 91% of them present only once. Sequencing was carried out using PBMCs. All receptors come from a man between 18 and 35 years old in good health and CMV-seronegative.

The chain recombines TRBV28 with TRBJ2-3; TRBD2 might be the D (5 bases). The V end was cut by 4 bases, the J end by 1 base, with 12 bases between. Germline loops: CDR1 MDHEN, CDR2 SYDVKM. The CDR3 covers 15 residues. The CDR3 spells CASSSSGLGTDTQYF. The DNA for the CDR3 is TGTGCCAGCAGTTCTTCTGGACTGGGCACAGATACGCAGTATTTT.

This CDR3 is CASSLRSAPGNTIYF. Written as DNA, the CDR3 is TGTGCCAGCAGCTTAAGAAGCGCGCCTGGAAACACCATATATTTT. J is TRBJ1-3 and V is TRBV11-2; no clear D gene. Trimming left V 2 bases short and J 2 bases short, with 10 bases between. CDR3 length: 15 residues. Germline V gene sequence: CDR1 SGHAT, CDR2 FQNNGV.

V and J are TRBV5-4 and TRBJ1-2; tentative D call: TRBD1 (6 bases). Germline CDR1 SGHNT, CDR2 YYREEE (reference sequence). This CDR3 is built from 14 residues. V lost 4 bases and J lost 4, with 14 bases in between. The CDR3 region is CASSLQGTGYGYTF. The DNA of the CDR3 is TGTGCCAGCAGCCTGCAGGGGACGGGCTATGGCTACACCTTC.

This clone was seen only once. The chain joins TRBV18 to TRBJ2-5, with no clear D. Per germline, CDR1 KGHSH and CDR2 LQKENI. Trimming shortened V by 6 bases and J by 5 bases, and 13 bases separated the two germline ends. The CDR3 sequence is 13 residues long. The CDR3 sequence is CASSPYLGETQYF. For the CDR3, the DNA is TGTGCCAGCTCCCCCTACCTCGGGGAGACCCAGTACTTC.

The CDR3 reads CASSPLGSGSLEQFF. The CDR3 region has the DNA TGCGCCAGCAGTCCCTTGGGTAGCGGGAGTCTTGAGCAGTTCTTC. The chain has TRBV4-1 and TRBJ2-1; TRBD2 matches 9 bases. The V gene end was trimmed by 6 bases and the J gene end by 9 bases; junction bases not matched to a gene: 12. Germline V gene data show CDR1 as MGHRA and CDR2 as YSYEKL. There are 15 residues in the CDR3.

The J gene is TRBJ2-1, the V gene TRBV6-6; D is unclear. V was pared by 8 bases and J by 5 bases, with 7 bases between. From germline, CDR1 is MNHNY and CDR2 SVGAGI (reference sequence). The CDR3 is 11 amino acids. CDR3 DNA sequence: TGTGCCAGCCGTGTAAACAATGAGCAGTTCTTC. This sequence encodes CASRVNNEQFF.

This clone has a single count. The gene calls are TRBV5-1 and TRBJ2-5; 12 nucleotides align to TRBD2. J gave up 2 bases and V 0 bases, and 5 bases lay outside the gene matches. The length of the CDR3 is 17 residues. Germline V gene data show CDR1 as SGHRS and CDR2 as YFSETQ. As DNA, the CDR3 is TGCGCCAGCAGCTTGGGGACTAGCGGGGTGTTGCAAGAGACCCAGTACTTC. It is translated as CASSLGTSGVLQETQYF.

The chain has TRBV7-8 and TRBJ2-7; TRBD1 might be the D (5 bases). The germline CDR1 and CDR2 sequences are SGHVS and FQNEAQ. There are 12 residues in the CDR3. The V end was cut by 1 base, the J end by 5 bases, with 6 bases between. The CDR3 protein is CASSLVRDEQYF. In DNA form, the CDR3 reads TGTGCCAGCAGCTTAGTCAGGGACGAGCAGTACTTC. The full variable domain, completed using reference TRBV7-8 and TRBJ2-7, is GAGVSQSPRYKVAKRGQDVALRCDPISGHVSLFWYQQALGQGPEFLTYFQNEAQLDKSGLPSDRFFAERPEGSVSTLKIQRTQQEDSAVYLCASSLVRDEQYFGPGTRLTVT.

The J gene is TRBJ2-7, the V gene TRBV15, with 7 bases matching TRBD1. Trimming removed 2 bases from V and 5 bases from J; junction bases left unmatched: 9. The V gene's germline CDR1 is LNHNV and CDR2 YYDKDF (reference sequence). This CDR3 is 15 amino acids long. This CDR3 reads CATSRTSQGTHEQYF. The CDR3 DNA reads as TGTGCCACCAGCAGAACGTCACAGGGGACCCACGAGCAGTACTTC.

This clone has only a few counts. The chain recombines TRBV5-6 with TRBJ2-7, with TRBD2 matching 13 bases. With V trimmed by 4 bases and J by 2 bases, 3 bases remained unmatched. This CDR3 comprises 15 residues. Germline CDR1 reads SGHDT; CDR2 reads YYEEEE. CDR3 coding DNA: TGTGCCAGCAGCCCAGGACTAGCGGGGGCCTACGAGCAGTACTTC. This encodes CASSPGLAGAYEQYF.

This sequence joins TRBV7-2 and TRBJ2-7; the match to TRBD1 covers 11 bases. Germline values: CDR1 SGHTA, CDR2 FQGNSA. This CDR3 has 15 residues. Germline trimming cut 5 bases from V and 5 bases from J; bases unmatched to any gene: 8. The CDR3 DNA is TGTGCCAGCAGCGGTATGGGGACAGGGGGACACGAGCAGTACTTC. Its translation is CASSGMGTGGHEQYF.

V is TRBV5-4 and J is TRBJ2-3; 9 bases align to TRBD2. After removal of 3 bases from V and 5 bases from J, the junction contained 13 bases not matched to a gene. This CDR3 has 17 residues. The V gene's germline CDR1 is SGHNT and CDR2 YYREEE (reference sequence). The CDR3 DNA follows: TGTGCCAGCAGCTCCTTGGTGGCGGGAGGGGGAATAGATACGCAGTATTTT. Translated: CASSSLVAGGGIDTQYF.

The CDR3 nucleotides read TGCGCCAGCAGCTTACAGGGTTCTGGGGCCAACGTCCTGACTTTC. This encodes CASSLQGSGANVLTF. This sequence joins TRBV5-1 and TRBJ2-6; TRBD1 might be the D (6 bases). CDR3 length: 15 amino acids. In germline, CDR1 is SGHRS, CDR2 YFSETQ. V gave up 2 bases and J gave up 1 base, with 7 bases separating them.

The rearrangement links TRBV9 to TRBJ2-7, with 10 bases fitting TRBD2. The length of the CDR3 is 15 residues. Germline V lookup: CDR1 SGDLS, CDR2 YYNGEE. Trimming removed 2 bases from V and 3 bases from J; junction bases left unmatched: 5. As DNA, the CDR3 is TGTGCCAGCAGCGTTGAAGCGGGAGGGGTCTACGAGCAGTACTTC. Encoded protein: CASSVEAGGVYEQYF.

There are a few counts of this clone. V usage is TRBV4-1 and J usage is TRBJ1-1; perhaps TRBD1 as D (6 bases). Trimming stripped 0 bases from V and 5 bases from J, with 16 bases between. Germline CDR1 and CDR2: MGHRA and YSYEKL. The CDR3 is made up of 16 amino acids. CDR3 bases: TGCGCCAGCAGCCAAGAGGGGGGGCGTTTTGTTACTGAAGCTTTCTTT. Translating gives CASSQEGGRFVTEAFF.

The chain joins TRBV9 to TRBJ2-1; 10 bases are shared with TRBD1. Trimming removed 0 bases from V and 5 bases from J; junction bases left unmatched: 2. Germline V gives CDR1 SGDLS, CDR2 YYNGEE. There are 15 residues in the CDR3. The CDR3: CASSVGTGGHNEQFF. In DNA form, the CDR3 reads TGTGCCAGCAGCGTAGGGACAGGGGGTCACAATGAGCAGTTCTTC.

This sequence joins TRBV5-8 and TRBJ2-3; 15 bases line up with TRBD2. From germline, CDR1 is SGHTS and CDR2 YDEGEE. J gave up 1 base and V 2 bases, and 8 bases lay outside the gene matches. There are 19 residues in the CDR3. The CDR3 sequence: CASSLGLAGGLPGTDTQYF. The DNA of the CDR3 is TGTGCCAGCAGCTTAGGACTAGCGGGAGGGCTGCCCGGCACAGATACGCAGTATTTT.

In DNA, the CDR3 is TGTGCCAGCAGCCATATAAACAGGGTTGGCCAAGAGACCCAGTACTTC. Its translation: CASSHINRVGQETQYF. The genes are TRBV11-2 and TRBJ2-5; tentative D call: TRBD1 (6 bases). This CDR3 spans 16 amino acids. CDR1 is SGHAT and CDR2 is FQNNGV in the germline V gene. V was cut by 5 bases and J by 1 base, with 17 bases left in between.

Only one count was recorded for this clone. The chain recombines TRBV7-8 with TRBJ2-7; no definite D call. The CDR3 totals 14 residues. Trimming removed 5 bases at V and 2 bases at J, with 13 bases between. Germline loops: CDR1 SGHVS, CDR2 FQNEAQ. CDR3 loop: CASSPRPETYEQYF. As DNA, the CDR3 is TGTGCCAGCAGCCCCCGTCCGGAGACCTACGAGCAGTACTTC.

In DNA form, the CDR3 reads TGCAGCGCACGGACAGGCCCTTGGGAGCAGTACTTC. This sequence encodes CSARTGPWEQYF. V and J are TRBV29-1 and TRBJ2-7, with TRBD1 identical over 7 bases. V trimming: 7 bases; J trimming: 7 bases; junction bases outside the gene matches: 10. The CDR3 is 12 amino acids. In germline, CDR1 is SQVTM, CDR2 ANQGSEA.